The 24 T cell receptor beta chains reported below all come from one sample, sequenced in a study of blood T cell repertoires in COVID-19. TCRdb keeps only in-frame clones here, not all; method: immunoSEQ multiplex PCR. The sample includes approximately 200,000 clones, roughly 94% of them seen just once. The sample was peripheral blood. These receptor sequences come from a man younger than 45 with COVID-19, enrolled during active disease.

The CDR3 region is CSQRQGANTQYF. CDR3 DNA sequence: TGCAGCCAGCGGCAGGGGGCGAATACGCAGTATTTT. The genes are TRBV29-1 and TRBJ2-3; TRBD1 aligns across 8 bases. This CDR3 comprises 12 residues. V was pared by 8 bases and J by 7 bases, with 8 bases of the junction left unmatched. Per the germline V gene, CDR1 is SQVTM and CDR2 is ANQGSEA.

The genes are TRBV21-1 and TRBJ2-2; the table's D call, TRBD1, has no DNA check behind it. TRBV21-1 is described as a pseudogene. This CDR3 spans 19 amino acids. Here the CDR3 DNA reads TGTGCCAGCAGCAAAAGGTTTGGGCGGGGACAGCAATTTACCGGGGAGCTGTTTTTT. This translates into CASSKRFGRGQQFTGELFF.

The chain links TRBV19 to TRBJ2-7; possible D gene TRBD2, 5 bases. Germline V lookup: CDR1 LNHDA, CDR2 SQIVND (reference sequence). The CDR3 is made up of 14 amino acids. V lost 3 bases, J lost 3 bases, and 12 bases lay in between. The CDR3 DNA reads TGTGCCAGTAGTATCCGGGGTCATAACTACGAGCAGTACTTC. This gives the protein CASSIRGHNYEQYF. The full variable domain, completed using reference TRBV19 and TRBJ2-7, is DGGITQSPKYLFRKEGQNVTLSCEQNLNHDAMYWYRQDPGQGLRLIYYSQIVNDFQKGDIAEGYSVSREKKESFPLTVTSAQKNPTAFYLCASSIRGHNYEQYFGPGTRLTVT.

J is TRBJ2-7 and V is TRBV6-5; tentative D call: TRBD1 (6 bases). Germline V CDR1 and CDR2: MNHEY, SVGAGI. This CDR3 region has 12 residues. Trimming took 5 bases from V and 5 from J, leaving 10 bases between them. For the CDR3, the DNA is TGTGCCAGCAGTCAGGGGCTGGACGAGCAGTACTTC. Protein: CASSQGLDEQYF.

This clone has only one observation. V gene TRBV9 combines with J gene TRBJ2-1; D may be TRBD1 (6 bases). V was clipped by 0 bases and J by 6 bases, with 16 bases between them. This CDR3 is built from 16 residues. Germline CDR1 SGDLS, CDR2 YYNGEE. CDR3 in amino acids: CASSVGSWGPGNEQFF. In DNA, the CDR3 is TGTGCCAGCAGCGTAGGGTCGTGGGGGCCGGGCAATGAGCAGTTCTTC.

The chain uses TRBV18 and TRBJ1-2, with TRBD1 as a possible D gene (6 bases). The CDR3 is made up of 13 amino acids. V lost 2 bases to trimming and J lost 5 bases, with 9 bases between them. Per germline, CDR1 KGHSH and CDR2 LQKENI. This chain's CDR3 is CASSPKGDYGYTF. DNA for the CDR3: TGTGCCAGCTCACCAAAGGGGGATTATGGCTACACCTTC.

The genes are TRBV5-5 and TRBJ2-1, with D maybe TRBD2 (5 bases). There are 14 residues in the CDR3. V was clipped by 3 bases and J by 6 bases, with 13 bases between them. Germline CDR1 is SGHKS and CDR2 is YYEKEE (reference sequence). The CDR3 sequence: CASSSYSGGNEQFF. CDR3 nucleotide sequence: TGTGCCAGCAGCTCGTACAGCGGAGGCAATGAGCAGTTCTTC.

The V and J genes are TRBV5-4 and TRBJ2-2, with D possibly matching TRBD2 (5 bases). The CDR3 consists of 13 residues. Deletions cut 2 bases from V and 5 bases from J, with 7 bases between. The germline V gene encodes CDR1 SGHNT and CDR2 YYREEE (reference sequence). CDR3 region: CASSLWETGELFF. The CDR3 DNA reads TGTGCCAGCAGCTTATGGGAGACCGGGGAGCTGTTTTTT.

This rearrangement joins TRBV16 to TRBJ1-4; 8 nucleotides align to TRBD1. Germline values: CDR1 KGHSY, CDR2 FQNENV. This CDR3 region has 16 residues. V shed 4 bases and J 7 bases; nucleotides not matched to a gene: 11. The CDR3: CASSPSNQGAGEKLFF. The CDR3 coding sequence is TGTGCCAGCAGCCCATCTAATCAGGGGGCCGGTGAAAAACTGTTTTTT.

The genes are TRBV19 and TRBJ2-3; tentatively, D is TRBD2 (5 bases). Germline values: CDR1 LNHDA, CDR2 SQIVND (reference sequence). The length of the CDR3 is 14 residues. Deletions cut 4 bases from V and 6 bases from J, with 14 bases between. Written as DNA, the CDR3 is TGTGCCAGTAGTACGCGCCGGGGTACGGATACGCAGTATTTT. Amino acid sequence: CASSTRRGTDTQYF.

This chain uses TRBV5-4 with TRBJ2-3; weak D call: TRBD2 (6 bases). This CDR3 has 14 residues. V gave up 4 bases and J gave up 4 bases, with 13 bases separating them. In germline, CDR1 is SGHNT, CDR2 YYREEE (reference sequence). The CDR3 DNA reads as TGTGCCAGCAGCCCTCGACTAGTGCCAGATACGCAGTATTTT. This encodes CASSPRLVPDTQYF.

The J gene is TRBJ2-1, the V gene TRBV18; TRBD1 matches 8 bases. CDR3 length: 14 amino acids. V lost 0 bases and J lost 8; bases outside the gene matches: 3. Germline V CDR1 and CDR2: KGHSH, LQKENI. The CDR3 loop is CASSPPPGGDEQFF. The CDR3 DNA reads TGTGCCAGCTCACCACCGCCAGGGGGCGATGAGCAGTTCTTC.

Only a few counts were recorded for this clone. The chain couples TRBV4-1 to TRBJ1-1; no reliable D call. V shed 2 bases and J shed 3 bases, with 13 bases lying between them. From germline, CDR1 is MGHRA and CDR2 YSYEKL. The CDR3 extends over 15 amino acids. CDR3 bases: TGCGCCAGCAGCCAACATAGATCCGGTGACACTGAAGCTTTCTTT. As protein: CASSQHRSGDTEAFF.

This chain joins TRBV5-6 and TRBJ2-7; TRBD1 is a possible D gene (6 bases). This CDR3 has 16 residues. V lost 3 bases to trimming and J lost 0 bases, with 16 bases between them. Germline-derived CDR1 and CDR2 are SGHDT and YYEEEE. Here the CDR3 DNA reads TGTGCCAGCAGCTGGGACACGAGCCGAAGCTCCTACGAGCAGTACTTC. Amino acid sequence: CASSWDTSRSSYEQYF.

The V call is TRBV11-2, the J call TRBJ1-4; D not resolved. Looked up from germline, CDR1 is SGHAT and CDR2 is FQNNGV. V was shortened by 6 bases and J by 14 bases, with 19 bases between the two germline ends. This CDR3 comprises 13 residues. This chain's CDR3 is CASSSESWTNLFF. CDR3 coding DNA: TGTGCCAGCAGTTCAGAATCATGGACTAATCTGTTTTTT.

CDR3 amino acids: CASSPPGTEETDTQYF. CDR3 bases: TGTGCCAGCAGTCCCCCCGGGACAGAAGAGACAGATACGCAGTATTTT. V and J are TRBV28 and TRBJ2-3; 7 bases are shared with TRBD1. The junction had 11 bases not matched to a gene; V was cut back by 5 bases and J by 3 bases. This CDR3 has 16 residues. Germline V gene data show CDR1 as MDHEN and CDR2 as SYDVKM.

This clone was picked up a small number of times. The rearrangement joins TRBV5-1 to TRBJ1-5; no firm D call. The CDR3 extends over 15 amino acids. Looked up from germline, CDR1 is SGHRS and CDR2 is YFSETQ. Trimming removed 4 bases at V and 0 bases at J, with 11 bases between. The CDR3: CASSPAGYSNQPQHF. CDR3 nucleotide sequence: TGCGCCAGCAGCCCGGCGGGCTATAGCAATCAGCCCCAGCATTTT.

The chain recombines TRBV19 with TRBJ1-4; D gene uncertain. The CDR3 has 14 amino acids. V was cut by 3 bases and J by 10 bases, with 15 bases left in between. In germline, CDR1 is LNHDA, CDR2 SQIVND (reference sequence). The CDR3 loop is CASSIDGGAGKLFF. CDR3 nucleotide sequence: TGTGCCAGTAGTATCGATGGCGGAGCCGGAAAACTGTTTTTT.

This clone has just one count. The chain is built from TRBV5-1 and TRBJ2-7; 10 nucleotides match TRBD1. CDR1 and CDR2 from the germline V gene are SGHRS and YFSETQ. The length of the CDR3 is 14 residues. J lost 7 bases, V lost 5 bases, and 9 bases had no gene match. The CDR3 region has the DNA TGCGCCAGCAGTTCGGGACAGGGGCCTCAAGAGCAGTACTTC. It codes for CASSSGQGPQEQYF.

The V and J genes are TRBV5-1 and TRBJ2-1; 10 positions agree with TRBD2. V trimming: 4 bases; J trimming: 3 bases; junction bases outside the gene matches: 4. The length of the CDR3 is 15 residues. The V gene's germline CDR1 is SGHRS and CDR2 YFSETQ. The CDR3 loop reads CASSVSGGGYNEQFF. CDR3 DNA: TGCGCCAGCAGCGTCAGCGGGGGGGGCTACAATGAGCAGTTCTTC. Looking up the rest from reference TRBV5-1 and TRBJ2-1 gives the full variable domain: KAGVTQTPRYLIKTRGQQVTLSCSPISGHRSVSWYQQTPGQGLQFLFEYFSETQRNKGNFPGRFSGRQFSNSRSEMNVSTLELGDSALYLCASSVSGGGYNEQFFGPGTRLTVL.

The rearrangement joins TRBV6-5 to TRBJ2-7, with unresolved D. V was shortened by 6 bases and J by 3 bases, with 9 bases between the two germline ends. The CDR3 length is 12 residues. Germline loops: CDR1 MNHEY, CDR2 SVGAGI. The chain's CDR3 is CASRAQYYEQYF. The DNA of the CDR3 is TGTGCCAGCAGGGCCCAGTACTACGAGCAGTACTTC.

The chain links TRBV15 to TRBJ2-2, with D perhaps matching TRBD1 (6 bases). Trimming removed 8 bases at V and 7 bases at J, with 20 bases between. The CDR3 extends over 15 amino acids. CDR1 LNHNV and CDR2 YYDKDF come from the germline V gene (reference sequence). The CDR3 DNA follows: TGTGCCACCCGCGAACGGGACACCTCTGGCGGGGAGCTGTTTTTT. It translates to CATRERDTSGGELFF. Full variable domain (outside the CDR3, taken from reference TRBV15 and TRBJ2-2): DAMVIQNPRYQVTQFGKPVTLSCSQTLNHNVMYWYQQKSSQAPKLLFHYYDKDFNNEADTPDNFQSRRPNTSFCFLDIRSPGLGDTAMYLCATRERDTSGGELFFGEGSRLTVL.

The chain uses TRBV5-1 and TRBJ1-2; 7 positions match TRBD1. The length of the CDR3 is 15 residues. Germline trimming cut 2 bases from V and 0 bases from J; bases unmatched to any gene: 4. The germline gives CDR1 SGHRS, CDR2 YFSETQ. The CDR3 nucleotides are TGCGCCAGCAGCTTATCAGGGACAGCTAACTATGGCTACACCTTC. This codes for CASSLSGTANYGYTF.

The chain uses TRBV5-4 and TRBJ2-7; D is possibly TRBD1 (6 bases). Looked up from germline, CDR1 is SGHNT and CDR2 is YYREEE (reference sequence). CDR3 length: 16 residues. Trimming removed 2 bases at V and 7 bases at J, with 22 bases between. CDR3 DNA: TGTGCCAGCAGCTTTTCTCTGCCAGGGGATGGTTTGGAGCAGTACTTC. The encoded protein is CASSFSLPGDGLEQYF.